One sample yielded the 22 T cell receptor beta chains listed below, sequenced in a study of cytomegalovirus exposure and HLA in healthy donors (dated by TCRdb to 2016 to 2017). Preparation of the library involved the immunoSEQ multiplex PCR assay. The multiplex PCR relied on a mix of 60 forward primers for TCR Vbeta segments and 13 reverse primers for TCR Jbeta segments. Sourced from immuneACCESS, this table was stored by TCRdb with only in-frame sequences that have V and J called. A share of the clones is absent; for the studies checked, an unresolved V gene accounts for under half, and the remainder has no known explanation. The sample table lists about 84,000 clones, around 89% of them with a count of one. In total, the top ten clones hold 2% to 2.5% of the sample. Material for sequencing was PBMCs. Receptors were obtained from a man younger than 30 in good health and CMV-seronegative.

The CDR3 DNA reads as TGTGCCAGCAGCTTAACGGGGGGTACCGGGGAGCTGTTTTTT. Amino acid sequence: CASSLTGGTGELFF. The chain couples TRBV7-3 to TRBJ2-2; a possible D gene is TRBD2 (6 bases). Germline V gene data show CDR1 as SGHTA and CDR2 as FQGTGA. Trimming cost V 0 bases and J 5 bases, with 7 bases left between them. This CDR3 is built from 14 residues.

V and J are TRBV5-1 and TRBJ2-7; D is unclear. The germline V gene has CDR1 SGHRS and CDR2 YFSETQ. This CDR3 contains 15 residues. The V end lost 3 bases, the J end lost 0 bases, and 13 bases lay between the germline ends. The CDR3 DNA reads TGCGCCAGCAGCTCCTATAGATCTAGCTCCTACGAGCAGTACTTC. This codes for CASSSYRSSSYEQYF.

This clone was counted a few times. The chain is built from TRBV13 and TRBJ2-1; 8 bases are a match to TRBD1. The CDR3 totals 15 residues. The trim removed 0 bases at V and 7 bases at J, leaving 5 bases unmatched. Germline CDR1 is PRHDT and CDR2 is FYEKMQ (reference sequence). The CDR3 coding sequence is TGTGCCAGCAGCTTAGGCAGGGGGCGAGGAAATGAGCAGTTCTTC. It is translated as CASSLGRGRGNEQFF.

The rearrangement links TRBV25-1 to TRBJ1-2; 7 bases are shared with TRBD1. The germline CDR1 and CDR2 sequences are MGHDK and SYGVNS. The CDR3 runs to 14 residues. V shed 6 bases and J 4 bases; nucleotides not matched to a gene: 8. CDR3 DNA: TGTGCCAGCAGCTCACCGACAGGGATCTATGGCTACACCTTC. Translating gives CASSSPTGIYGYTF.

This chain connects TRBV6-1 to TRBJ1-6; 7 bases fit TRBD1. Germline V gene data show CDR1 as MNHNS and CDR2 as SASEGT. The CDR3 consists of 15 residues. Trimming at V came to 2 bases and at J to 13 bases, leaving 11 bases not matched to a gene. CDR3 loop: CASSETGTAEGPLHF. DNA of the CDR3: TGTGCCAGCAGTGAAACCGGGACAGCCGAGGGGCCCCTCCACTTT.

Only one count was recorded for this clone. This chain connects TRBV5-8 to TRBJ1-4; perhaps TRBD1 as D (5 bases). Germline lookup yields CDR1 SGHTS and CDR2 YDEGEE. The CDR3 is 15 amino acids. Trimming cost V 4 bases and J 6 bases, with 16 bases left between them. Here the CDR3 DNA reads TGTGCCAGCAGCCCCCCTCAGGGTTTGGATGAAAAACTGTTTTTT. Amino acid sequence: CASSPPQGLDEKLFF.

The genes are TRBV6-5 and TRBJ2-5; maybe TRBD2 (6 bases). The CDR3 contains 15 residues. Between the trimmed V and J ends, which lost 5 bases and 5 bases, there was a span of 18 bases. Germline V lookup: CDR1 MNHEY, CDR2 SVGAGI. CDR3 in DNA: TGTGCCAGCAGTACCTCGGGAGCTCCAGGGGAGACCCAGTACTTC. This sequence encodes CASSTSGAPGETQYF.

This chain links TRBV21-1 with TRBJ2-3; whether TRBD1, the table's D call, matches the DNA was not checked. TRBV21-1 represents a pseudogene. This CDR3 contains 15 residues. The CDR3 reads CASSKASGLLDTQYF. The CDR3 nucleotides are TGTGCCAGCAGCAAAGCGTCAGGGCTACTAGATACGCAGTATTTT.

The chain employs TRBV5-4 and TRBJ2-5; perhaps TRBD2 as D (6 bases). CDR1 SGHNT and CDR2 YYREEE come from the germline V gene (reference sequence). V shed 1 base and J shed 4 bases, with 11 bases lying between them. There are 14 residues in the CDR3. The CDR3 region has the DNA TGTGCCAGCAGCTTGCTGCCGGGAGCAGAGACCCAGTACTTC. Translated: CASSLLPGAETQYF.

The chain combines TRBV5-1 with TRBJ2-5, with 9 bases matching TRBD1. After removal of 4 bases from V and 2 bases from J, the junction contained 9 bases not matched to a gene. Looked up from germline, CDR1 is SGHRS and CDR2 is YFSETQ. The CDR3 runs 16 residues. CDR3 sequence reads: CASSAGGQGIQETQYF. CDR3 DNA: TGCGCCAGCAGCGCTGGAGGACAGGGGATTCAAGAGACCCAGTACTTC.

This clone appeared once. One end of the junction does not line up with germline, which may come from a read error. The chain couples TRBV7-9 to TRBJ1-4, with TRBD1 identical over 7 bases. The CDR3 contains 15 residues. Germline V gene lookup returns CDR1 SEHNR and CDR2 FQNEAQ (reference sequence). The CDR3: CSSSLSTGSNEKLFF. The CDR3 DNA reads TGTTCCAGCAGCCTCTCGACAGGGTCTAATGAAAAACTGTTTTTT. Combining the CDR3 with reference TRBV7-9 and TRBJ1-4 gives the whole variable domain DTGVSQNPRHKITKRGQNVTFRCDPISEHNRLYWYRQTLGQGPEFLTYFQNEAQLEKSRLLSDRFSAERPKGSFSTLEIQRTEQGDSAMYLCSSSLSTGSNEKLFFGSGTQLSVL.

This rearrangement joins TRBV5-1 to TRBJ2-7; D is uncertain. V was shortened by 0 bases and J by 0 bases, with 7 bases between the two germline ends. Per germline, CDR1 SGHRS and CDR2 YFSETQ. This CDR3 contains 14 residues. DNA for the CDR3: TGCGCCAGCAGCTTGGATCTTAGCTCCTACGAGCAGTACTTC. It translates to CASSLDLSSYEQYF.

The genes are TRBV27 and TRBJ2-6, with D perhaps matching TRBD1 (6 bases). Trimming cost V 6 bases and J 0 bases, with 12 bases left between them. Germline lookup yields CDR1 MNHEY and CDR2 SMNVEV (reference sequence). CDR3 length: 16 residues. Here the CDR3 DNA reads TGTGCCAGCAGGTCGGACAGTTTCTCTGGGGCCAACGTCCTGACTTTC. Translation: CASRSDSFSGANVLTF. The full variable domain, rest sourced from reference TRBV27 and TRBJ2-6, is EAQVTQNPRYLITVTGKKLTVTCSQNMNHEYMSWYRQDPGLGLRQIYYSMNVEVTDKGDVPEGYKVSRKEKRNFPLILESPSPNQTSLYFCASRSDSFSGANVLTFGAGSRLTVL.

The rearrangement uses TRBV19 and TRBJ1-3; a weak D match, TRBD1 (6 bases). CDR1 is LNHDA and CDR2 is SQIVND in the germline V gene (reference sequence). Trimming took 4 bases from V and 0 from J, leaving 10 bases between them. The CDR3 runs to 15 residues. The chain's CDR3 is CASSRGRGSGNTIYF. CDR3 nucleotides: TGTGCCAGTAGTAGGGGCAGGGGCTCTGGAAACACCATATATTTT.

The V call is TRBV28, the J call TRBJ2-7; possibly TRBD2 for D (5 bases). V dropped 1 base and J dropped 0 bases, with 7 bases sitting between them. This CDR3 is built from 14 residues. CDR1 MDHEN and CDR2 SYDVKM come from the germline V gene. The CDR3: CASSLSGSSYEQYF. Here the CDR3 DNA reads TGTGCCAGCAGTTTATCGGGGAGCTCCTACGAGCAGTACTTC.

The V call is TRBV21-1, the J call TRBJ2-7; the listed D gene, TRBD2, was not tested against the DNA. TRBV21-1 is a pseudogene locus. This CDR3 has 20 residues. As DNA, the CDR3 is TGTGCCAGCAGAACCAAAATGTCCGGAACTAGCGGATACCTCTCCTACGAGCAGTACTTC. Its protein is CASRTKMSGTSGYLSYEQYF.

CDR3 in DNA: TGTGCCAGCACGGACAGGTTGAACGAGCAGTACTTC. Amino acids: CASTDRLNEQYF. The chain employs TRBV19 and TRBJ2-7; the match to TRBD1 covers 7 bases. The CDR3 extends over 12 amino acids. V was clipped by 9 bases and J by 5 bases; unmatched bases: 7. CDR1 and CDR2 from the germline V gene are LNHDA and SQIVND (reference sequence).

The V call is TRBV19, the J call TRBJ1-1; 10 positions match TRBD1. Per the germline V gene, CDR1 is LNHDA and CDR2 is SQIVND (reference sequence). The CDR3 contains 13 residues. V was clipped by 7 bases and J by 7 bases; unmatched bases: 6. The CDR3 nucleotides read TGTGCCAGTACCATGGACAGGGGGAGTGAAGCTTTCTTT. Translating it yields CASTMDRGSEAFF. Looking up the rest from reference TRBV19 and TRBJ1-1 gives the full variable domain: DGGITQSPKYLFRKEGQNVTLSCEQNLNHDAMYWYRQDPGQGLRLIYYSQIVNDFQKGDIAEGYSVSREKKESFPLTVTSAQKNPTAFYLCASTMDRGSEAFFGQGTRLTVV.

The chain couples TRBV10-3 to TRBJ2-1; weak D call: TRBD1 (5 bases). V lost 6 bases and J lost 6, with 15 bases in between. There are 14 residues in the CDR3. Per germline, CDR1 ENHRY and CDR2 SYGVKD. The CDR3 here is CAIRTEMTTNEQFF. The CDR3 coding sequence is TGTGCCATCAGGACAGAGATGACCACCAATGAGCAGTTCTTC.

CDR3 sequence reads: CASSPRNLGRAGEQFF. The CDR3 DNA reads as TGTGCCAGCAGTCCCCGCAATTTGGGGAGGGCCGGTGAGCAGTTCTTC. The chain carries TRBV28 and TRBJ2-1; 7 nucleotides align to TRBD2. There are 16 residues in the CDR3. Germline values: CDR1 MDHEN, CDR2 SYDVKM. The ends lost 5 bases at V and 9 bases at J; junction bases unmatched: 16.

The J gene is TRBJ2-1, the V gene TRBV28; D may be TRBD2 (6 bases). V was trimmed by 2 bases and J by 1 base, leaving 12 bases between them. There are 16 residues in the CDR3. Germline V lookup: CDR1 MDHEN, CDR2 SYDVKM. DNA of the CDR3: TGTGCCAGCAGTTTAGGGGGGATAAGGTCCTACAATGAGCAGTTCTTC. Residues: CASSLGGIRSYNEQFF.

In its sample, this clone was seen a few times. The chain combines TRBV9 with TRBJ1-5; 7 bases map to TRBD1. From germline, CDR1 is SGDLS and CDR2 YYNGEE. There are 15 residues in the CDR3. V lost 4 bases, J lost 0 bases, and 4 bases stayed unmatched. The CDR3 region has the DNA TGTGCCAGCAGCATTGGACAGGATAGCAATCAGCCCCAGCATTTT. Its translation: CASSIGQDSNQPQHF.